The T cell receptor (beta chain) under discussion was sequenced for a study of control samples from healthy donors and cancer patients. The CDR3 is 14 amino acids. The germline V gene has CDR1 MNHEY and CDR2 SVGAGI. V was pared by 4 bases and J by 10 bases, with 8 bases of the junction left unmatched. Clones were sequenced by immunoSEQ multiplex PCR, and TCRdb holds only the in-frame ones, with some missing. The table records over 85,000 clones, more than 75% of them present only once. This clone was seen a single time. The TCR originated in a woman aged 60-75 years with lung cancer. V and J are TRBV6-5 and TRBJ1-3, with 9 positions matching TRBD1. Source material: PBMCs. CDR3 amino acids: CASSSPGTGSTIYF. CDR3 in DNA: TGTGCCAGCAGTTCACCCGGGACAGGGTCAACCATATATTTT.